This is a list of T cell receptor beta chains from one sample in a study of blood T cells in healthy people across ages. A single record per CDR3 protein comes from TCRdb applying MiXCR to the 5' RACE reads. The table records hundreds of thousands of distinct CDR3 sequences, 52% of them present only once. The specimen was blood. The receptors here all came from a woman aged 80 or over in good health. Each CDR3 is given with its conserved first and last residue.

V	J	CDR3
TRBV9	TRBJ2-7	CASSGGLGGEQYF
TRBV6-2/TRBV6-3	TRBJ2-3	CASSPVVLGDTQYF
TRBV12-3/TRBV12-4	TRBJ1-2	CASSDRQVYGYTF
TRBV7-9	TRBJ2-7	CASSLIGLQSNEQYF
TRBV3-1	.	CASSQDSNFDNGGLGEQYF
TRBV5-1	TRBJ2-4	CASSSREGQGIQYF
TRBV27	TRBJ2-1	CASSLSGTTYNEQFF
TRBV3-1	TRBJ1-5	CASSQVGGVPQHF
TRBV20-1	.	CSASDRDPYEQYF
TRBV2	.	CASSRVKQETQYF
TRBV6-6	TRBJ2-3	CASSPARGTSTDTQYF
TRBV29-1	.	CSGKSSQETQYF
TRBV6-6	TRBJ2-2	CASSSAAANTGELFF
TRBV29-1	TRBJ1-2	CSVDLLGVAGYTF
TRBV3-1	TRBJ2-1	CASSQENLQGARGNEQFF
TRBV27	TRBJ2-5	CASSWTGLEFSQETQYF
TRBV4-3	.	CASSTRTTSEETQYF
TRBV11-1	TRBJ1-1	CASSPDSYFTEAFF
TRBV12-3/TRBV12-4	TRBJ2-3	CASSFLSGASDAQYF
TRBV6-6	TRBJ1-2	CASLDGANPLYGYTF
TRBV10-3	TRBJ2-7	CAISAGRIDYEQYF
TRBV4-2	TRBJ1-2	CASSQAAGTNYGYTF
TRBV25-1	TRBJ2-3	CASSEATYTDTQYF
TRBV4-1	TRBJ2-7	CASSQRDFLPGGSYEQYF
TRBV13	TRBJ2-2	CASSLDRDRTGELFF
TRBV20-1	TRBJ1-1	CSARRGGTEAFF
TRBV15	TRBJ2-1	CATSRVPNNEQFF
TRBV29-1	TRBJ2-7	CSVEGQGAAYEQYF
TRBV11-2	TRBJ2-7	CASSVDRYYEQYF
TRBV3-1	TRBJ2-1	CASINRDRRYNEQFF
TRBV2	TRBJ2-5	CARKTKETQYF
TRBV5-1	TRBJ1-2	CASSASGTALGGYTF
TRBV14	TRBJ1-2	CASSQEGPGAGYGYTF
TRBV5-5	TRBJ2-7	CASSFFGGDTGGYEQYF
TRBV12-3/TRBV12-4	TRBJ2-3	CASSLSGPSTDTQYF
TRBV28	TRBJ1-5	CASSPAPQANQPQHF
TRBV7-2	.	CASSLAVSNRGRIYEQYF
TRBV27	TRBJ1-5	CASSQHQTGVSNQPQHF
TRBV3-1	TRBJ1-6	CASSQELGGSPLHF
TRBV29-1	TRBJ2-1	CSVGGGSTRGNEQFF
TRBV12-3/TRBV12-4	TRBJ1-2	CATKARRGYGYTF
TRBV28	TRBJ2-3	CASRLPQGGTDTQYF
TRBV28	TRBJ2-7	CAIGGGTIYEQYF
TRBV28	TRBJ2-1	CASSPPTGGPKDEQFF
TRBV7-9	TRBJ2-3	CASSTLGTGDTQYF
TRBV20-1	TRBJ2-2	CSALPRTENTGELFF
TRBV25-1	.	CASSENIPGTSGGGGETQYF
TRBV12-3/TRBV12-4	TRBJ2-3	CASRTTSGAKSTDTQYF
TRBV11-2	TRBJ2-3	CASSPGPSADTQYF
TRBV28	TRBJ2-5	CASIQGNQETQYF
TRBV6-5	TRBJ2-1	CASSSWGGTSGFGQFF
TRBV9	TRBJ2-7	CASSAWDSGRYEQYF
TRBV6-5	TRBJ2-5	CASSFGQEGETQYF
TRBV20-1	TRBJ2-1	CSAQAAGGRDYYNEQFF
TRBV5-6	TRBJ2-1	CASSPGLAGGLNEQFF
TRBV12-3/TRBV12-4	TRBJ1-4	CASRETTNEKLFF
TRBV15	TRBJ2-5	CATSRDPSNEETQYF